This TCR beta chain was documented in a study of blood T cells in healthy people across ages. Study-wide findings and caveats: Higher naive T cell percentage went strongly together with higher TCR beta diversity.

Using a J-beta primer mix together with a sample-barcoded 5' primer, a second PCR was run for roughly 6 to 11 cycles. TCRdb passed the 5' RACE reads through MiXCR, listing each CDR3 protein once. This sample has roughly 650,000 distinct CDR3 sequences; about a third occur once, and the top ten carry approximately 15%. The CDR3 is made up of 15 amino acids. Germline values: CDR1 LNHDA, CDR2 SQIVND (reference sequence). Germline trimming cut 3 bases from V and 5 bases from J; bases unmatched to any gene: 8. Each donor was a healthy Caucasian individual from Russia, aged 6 to 90. Per sample, no less than 5 micrograms of total RNA were extracted. Many counts were recorded for this clonotype. The antigen is unknown.

The material sequenced was blood. The chain couples TRBV19 to TRBJ1-1; 8 nucleotides line up with TRBD1. This receptor was obtained from a woman older than 75 in good health. The DNA for the CDR3 is TGTGCCAGTAGTATTCGCGGACAGGGTCGGACTGAAGCTTTCTTT. Protein product: CASSIRGQGRTEAFF. Drawing the rest from reference TRBV19 and TRBJ1-1, the complete variable domain is DGGITQSPKYLFRKEGQNVTLSCEQNLNHDAMYWYRQDPGQGLRLIYYSQIVNDFQKGDIAEGYSVSREKKESFPLTVTSAQKNPTAFYLCASSIRGQGRTEAFFGQGTRLTVV.